This note documents a single T cell receptor beta chain sequence. The target antigen is unknown. The CDR3 extends 3 residues past the end of the read, so its final part is completed from the germline J gene. Method: immunoSEQ multiplex PCR; TCRdb's copy keeps in-frame clones and lacks some. In total, the table holds roughly 30,000 clones. CDR3 length: 12 residues. Trimming pared 4 bases from V and 4 bases from J, leaving 5 bases between. Germline V CDR1 and CDR2: LNHDA, SQIVND (reference sequence). The data originate from a study of Tregs in tolerant kidney transplant recipients. Study-level background: Related graft donors supplied nonmyeloablative bone marrow transplants, and mixed chimerism was transient.

Overall study findings and caveats: Findings come from small patient numbers and require larger validation.

This chain joins TRBV19 and TRBJ1-5, with D unclear. The sequence came from a human donor who received a combined kidney and bone marrow transplant. Sequenced here: CD8+ T cells from blood, sampled before the transplant. The CDR3 reads CASSSGNQPQHF. The CDR3 DNA, read in part, is TGTGCCAGTAGTAGCGGGAATCAGCCC.